This T cell receptor beta chain was identified in a study of Ad26.COV2.S vaccination and SARS-CoV-2 variants. Study as a whole: Donor had been placed in the Ad26.COV2.S arm of the COV1001 trial.

Findings of the study overall: Breadth and depth estimates from TCRs may understate total T cell responses.

Comment on this clone: Its antigen is currently unknown.

Generated by immunoSEQ multiplex PCR, the TCRdb table keeps only in-frame clones and is missing some. The sample has some 400,000 clones; about 91% are singletons. The sample's treatment: 19 received Ad26.COV2.S at low or high dose, single or two shots; about 5 received placebo; per-sample allocation not given. Sampling occurred on day 63 after the first vaccine or placebo injection. Expression of Wuhan-strain SARS-CoV-2 spike came from the Ad26 vector that formed the vaccine. The receptor was derived from a person between 18 and 65 years old who received the Ad26.COV2.S COVID-19 vaccine or a placebo. The source material was peripheral blood, sampled in a trial of Ad26.COV2.S vaccine versus placebo.

CDR3 nucleotides: TGTGCCAGCAGTTTATCCCAGTCGTATAGCAATCAGCCCCAGCATTTT. Protein sequence: CASSLSQSYSNQPQHF. This chain joins TRBV28 and TRBJ1-5; no reliable D call. The CDR3 has 16 amino acids. Germline-derived CDR1 and CDR2 are MDHEN and SYDVKM. V was pared by 1 base and J by 0 bases, with 10 bases between.